This T cell receptor (beta chain) was retrieved from a study of blood T cells in healthy people across ages. Per germline, CDR1 DFQATT and CDR2 SNEGSKA (reference sequence). The germline V and J ends were trimmed by 6 bases and 5 bases, with 11 bases remaining between them. The CDR3 sequence is 12 residues long. Isolated per sample were at least 6 million PBMCs. Primed by a sample-barcoded 5' primer and a J-beta primer mix, a second PCR proceeded for about 6 to 12 cycles. The authors tagged each cDNA molecule using a template-switch adaptor with 12 random nucleotides. TCRdb re-called the 5' RACE reads through MiXCR, storing one row per CDR3 protein. Here the sample spans about 640,000 distinct CDR3 sequences, 58% being singletons.

Source material: blood. The chain is built from TRBV20-1 and TRBJ1-5; D is unclear. The clonotype was recovered from a man in his sixties in good health. The CDR3, as DNA: TGCAGTGCCCGGGAGGGAGATCAGCCCCAGCATTTT. Encoded protein: CSAREGDQPQHF.